These 15 T cell receptor beta chains share one sample of origin, sequenced in a study of T cells after yellow fever vaccination. One entry per CDR3 protein, called by TCRdb with MiXCR from the 5' RACE reads. This table has roughly 240,000 distinct CDR3 sequences, more than 6.5% appearing once. The sample in question was CD4+ T cells sorted from PBMCs, obtained on the day of the yellow fever booster vaccination. Every receptor here comes from a man aged 30-40 years who received the YFV17D yellow fever vaccine.

This clonotype was detected many times. V usage is TRBV28 and J usage is TRBJ2-7, with TRBD2 as a possible D gene (6 bases). The CDR3 spans 13 residues. Germline CDR1 MDHEN, CDR2 SYDVKM. Trimming left V 8 bases short and J 6 bases short, with 17 bases between. The CDR3 loop reads CASYDGSGGEQYF. Written as DNA, the CDR3 is TGTGCCAGCTATGACGGGAGCGGTGGCGAGCAGTACTTC.

This clonotype has just a few counts. This chain connects TRBV6-5 to TRBJ2-7; 8 bases are shared with TRBD1. The CDR3 length is 14 residues. Trimming took 2 bases from V and 2 from J; bases not matched to a gene: 2. Germline loops: CDR1 MNHEY, CDR2 SVGAGI. The CDR3 spells CASSYLGQAYEQYF. The CDR3 DNA is TGTGCCAGCAGTTACCTGGGACAGGCCTACGAGCAGTACTTC.

This sequence joins TRBV5-1 and TRBJ2-1; 12 bases line up with TRBD2. Germline V gene data show CDR1 as SGHRS and CDR2 as YFSETQ. The V segment lost 5 bases and the J segment 6 bases; nucleotides outside the gene matches: 6. The CDR3 covers 15 residues. CDR3 in amino acids: CASRALAGGSNEQFF. In nucleotides, the CDR3 is TGCGCCAGCAGAGCGCTAGCGGGAGGGAGCAATGAGCAGTTCTTC.

This clonotype came up a few times. V gene TRBV6-5 combines with J gene TRBJ1-2; 8 nucleotides line up with TRBD1. This CDR3 has 14 amino acids. The germline V gene has CDR1 MNHEY and CDR2 SVGAGI. Germline trimming cut 4 bases from V and 5 bases from J; bases unmatched to any gene: 6. The CDR3 loop is CASSSGQGGYGYTF. DNA for the CDR3: TGTGCCAGCAGTTCCGGACAGGGAGGGTATGGCTACACCTTC.

This clonotype was seen repeatedly, ten times or more. CDR3 region: CASSRGGEQFF. The DNA for the CDR3 is TGTGCCAGCAGTAGAGGGGGGGAGCAGTTCTTC. The gene calls are TRBV6-2 or TRBV6-3 and TRBJ2-1, with D perhaps being TRBD1 or TRBD2 (6 bases each). In germline, CDR1 is MNHEY, CDR2 SVGEGT. The V gene lost 5 bases and the J gene lost 10 bases, with 9 bases spanning the gap. This CDR3 comprises 11 residues.

This clonotype was detected many times. This chain connects TRBV5-1 to TRBJ2-1; D is ambiguous. Trimming shortened V by 0 bases and J by 0 bases, and 7 bases separated the two germline ends. CDR1 and CDR2 (germline): SGHRS, YFSETQ. The CDR3 has 15 residues. CDR3 nucleotides: TGCGCCAGCAGCTTGGAAGCGCCCTCCTACAATGAGCAGTTCTTC. As protein: CASSLEAPSYNEQFF.

This clonotype was found a few times. The chain is built from TRBV5-1 and TRBJ2-1; 12 bases agree with TRBD2. CDR3 length: 16 amino acids. Germline V gene sequence: CDR1 SGHRS, CDR2 YFSETQ. The trim removed 2 bases at V and 7 bases at J, leaving 7 bases unmatched. CDR3 residues: CASSFSTSGSGNEQFF. The CDR3 region has the DNA TGCGCCAGCAGCTTCTCGACTAGCGGGAGTGGGAATGAGCAGTTCTTC.

This clonotype was detected only a few times. The chain uses TRBV30 and TRBJ2-1; a possible D gene is TRBD2 (6 bases). Germline V gene sequence: CDR1 GTSNPN, CDR2 SVGIG (reference sequence). This CDR3 spans 13 amino acids. V lost 0 bases to trimming and J lost 7 bases, with 10 bases between them. CDR3 residues: CAWSVVRGNEQFF. For the CDR3, the DNA is TGTGCCTGGAGTGTAGTTCGGGGGAATGAGCAGTTCTTC.

This clonotype was counted only a few times. The V gene is TRBV24-1, the J gene TRBJ2-3; TRBD1 agrees at 7 bases. This CDR3 has 16 residues. Germline V gene lookup returns CDR1 KGHDR and CDR2 SFDVKD. Trimming cost V 10 bases and J 3 bases; bases outside gene matches: 15. Written as DNA, the CDR3 is TGTGCCACAAACCACAGGGGCAGCGGTCTTACAGATACGCAGTATTTT. It translates to CATNHRGSGLTDTQYF.

The table lists this clonotype with a few counts. The chain links TRBV7-9 to TRBJ2-7; 14 bases fit TRBD2. Germline V gives CDR1 SEHNR, CDR2 FQNEAQ (reference sequence). The CDR3 is 13 amino acids. V was pared by 5 bases and J by 13 bases, with 7 bases of the junction left unmatched. CDR3 region: CASSQGLAGDIYF. The CDR3 DNA reads as TGTGCCAGCAGCCAGGGACTAGCGGGAGACATCTACTTC.

The chain links TRBV27 to TRBJ2-2, with 12 bases fitting TRBD2. V shed 10 bases, J shed 6 bases, and the junction held 6 bases outside the gene matches. Germline assignment: CDR1 MNHEY and CDR2 SMNVEV (reference sequence). CDR3 length equals 14 residues. The CDR3 is CATRLAGVAGELFF. The CDR3 DNA sequence: TGTGCCACCCGACTAGCGGGAGTGGCCGGGGAGCTGTTTTTT.

This clonotype was detected only a few times. V and J are TRBV7-2 and TRBJ2-6, with D maybe TRBD2 (5 bases). V was shortened by 3 bases and J by 2 bases, with 17 bases between the two germline ends. CDR1 and CDR2 from the germline V gene are SGHTA and FQGNSA. This CDR3 spans 18 amino acids. The CDR3 loop is CASSLAIAGDAGANVLTF. In nucleotides, the CDR3 is TGTGCCAGCAGCTTGGCTATCGCGGGTGATGCTGGGGCCAACGTCCTGACTTTC. Full variable domain (missing parts from reference TRBV7-2 and TRBJ2-6): GAGVSQSPSNKVTEKGKDVELRCDPISGHTALYWYRQSLGQGLEFLIYFQGNSAPDKSGLPSDRFSAERTGGSVSTLTIQRTQQEDSAVYLCASSLAIAGDAGANVLTFGAGSRLTVL.

The V gene is TRBV30, the J gene TRBJ2-1; 11 positions match TRBD1. This CDR3 region has 13 residues. The V and J ends lost 5 bases and 8 bases, in that order; junction bases with no gene match: 5. Germline assignment: CDR1 GTSNPN and CDR2 SVGIG (reference sequence). CDR3 sequence reads: CAWGQGATDEQFF. As DNA, the CDR3 is TGTGCCTGGGGACAGGGGGCAACTGATGAGCAGTTCTTC.

This clonotype was seen repeatedly, ten times or more. The CDR3 loop is CATSDSKVRDRVVLNTGELFF. In nucleotides, the CDR3 is TGTGCCACCAGTGATTCAAAAGTCCGGGACAGGGTTGTTTTGAACACCGGGGAGCTGTTTTTT. The chain links TRBV24-1 to TRBJ2-2; 9 bases match TRBD1. J lost 1 base, V lost 2 bases, and 16 bases had no gene match. The CDR3 has 21 residues. Germline CDR1 and CDR2: KGHDR and SFDVKD.

The gene calls are TRBV6-1 and TRBJ2-7; TRBD1 is a possible D gene (5 bases). This CDR3 has 15 amino acids. In germline, CDR1 is MNHNS, CDR2 SASEGT. V was cut by 11 bases and J by 3 bases, with 23 bases left in between. Here the CDR3 reads CAADRQPHSLYEQYF. CDR3 coding DNA: TGTGCCGCTGACCGACAGCCCCACTCGCTCTACGAGCAGTACTTC.